One sample yielded the 32 T cell receptor beta chains listed below, sequenced in a study of cytomegalovirus exposure and HLA in healthy donors. The PCR contained 60 Vbeta and 13 Jbeta primers. Here immunoSEQ multiplex PCR was the method, and the copy in TCRdb shows in-frame clones only, minus some. The repertoire has about 170,000 clones, 55% to 65% of them found once; the top ten carry 2.5% to 3.5%. Sequenced: PBMCs. The source of these receptors is a man between 40 and 49 years old in good health and CMV-seronegative.

J is TRBJ1-3 and V is TRBV7-9; the D is unclear. The CDR3 extends over 15 amino acids. Germline V lookup: CDR1 SEHNR, CDR2 FQNEAQ (reference sequence). V was trimmed by 4 bases and J by 0 bases, leaving 10 bases between them. In DNA form, the CDR3 reads TGTGCCAGCAGCTATCCGGGAAACTCTGGAAACACCATATATTTT. Its translation: CASSYPGNSGNTIYF.

This clone was seen once. The chain joins TRBV6-1 to TRBJ2-2; perhaps TRBD1 as D (8 bases). Trimming took off 2 bases at V and 6 bases at J, with 28 bases between the two ends. The CDR3 is 20 amino acids. CDR1 is MNHNS and CDR2 is SASEGT in the germline V gene. The CDR3 DNA follows: TGTGCCAGCAGTGAAAGGCGGCAGGGGGCAACCGGGGGGTCCGCCGGGGAGCTGTTTTTT. It codes for CASSERRQGATGGSAGELFF.

This chain connects TRBV5-1 to TRBJ2-5; D call uncertain. The end of the DNA fits TRBJ2-7 better, so the J call may be wrong. This CDR3 spans 13 amino acids. The germline gives CDR1 SGHRS, CDR2 YFSETQ. CDR3 amino acids: CASSLERRSEQYF. CDR3 nucleotides: TGCGCCAGCAGCTTGGAGAGACGTAGCGAGCAGTACTTC.

The V and J genes are TRBV5-1 and TRBJ2-5, with TRBD2 matching 9 bases. Germline V gives CDR1 SGHRS, CDR2 YFSETQ. This CDR3 has 15 residues. The V segment lost 6 bases and the J segment 2 bases; nucleotides outside the gene matches: 8. This CDR3 is CASTPQRGAQETQYF. In nucleotides, the CDR3 is TGCGCCAGCACCCCCCAGCGGGGGGCACAAGAGACCCAGTACTTC.

V usage is TRBV5-4 and J usage is TRBJ2-4, with TRBD1 identical over 7 bases. With 4 bases clipped from V and 0 bases from J, the junction kept 4 bases outside the gene matches. CDR3 size: 15 residues. Per the germline V gene, CDR1 is SGHNT and CDR2 is YYREEE (reference sequence). The CDR3 nucleotides are TGTGCCAGCAGCCCGGACAGGATAGCCAAAAACATTCAGTACTTC. It codes for CASSPDRIAKNIQYF. The whole variable domain, remainder taken from reference TRBV5-4 and TRBJ2-4, is ETGVTQSPTHLIKTRGQQVTLRCSSQSGHNTVSWYQQALGQGPQFIFQYYREEENGRGNFPPRFSGLQFPNYSSELNVNALELDDSALYLCASSPDRIAKNIQYFGAGTRLSVL.

The chain couples TRBV5-4 to TRBJ2-1; a weak D match, TRBD2 (5 bases). V was shortened by 3 bases and J by 6 bases, with 7 bases between the two germline ends. CDR3 length: 12 residues. From germline, CDR1 is SGHNT and CDR2 YYREEE (reference sequence). DNA for the CDR3: TGTGCCAGCAGCTACCTAGCCAATGAGCAGTTCTTC. This gives the protein CASSYLANEQFF.

This rearrangement joins TRBV29-1 to TRBJ1-5; 9 nucleotides line up with TRBD1. The trim removed 7 bases at V and 3 bases at J, leaving 4 bases unmatched. CDR3 length equals 13 residues. CDR1 is SQVTM and CDR2 is ANQGSEA in the germline V gene. Written as DNA, the CDR3 is TGCAGCGCTCGGACAGGGGCCAATCAGCCCCAGCATTTT. This sequence encodes CSARTGANQPQHF.

The CDR3 protein is CASSSTSGGATGELFF. DNA of the CDR3: TGCGCCAGCAGCTCGACTAGCGGGGGGGCCACCGGGGAGCTGTTTTTT. The V and J genes are TRBV5-1 and TRBJ2-2; the match to TRBD2 covers 14 bases. The J segment lost 4 bases and the V segment lost 3 bases, leaving 2 bases of the junction unmatched. CDR1 is SGHRS and CDR2 is YFSETQ in the germline V gene. This CDR3 has 16 residues.

This clone was seen more than once but under ten times. The chain employs TRBV28 and TRBJ1-2; 9 bases align to TRBD1. The germline V gene has CDR1 MDHEN and CDR2 SYDVKM. The trim removed 5 bases at V and 2 bases at J, leaving 3 bases unmatched. The CDR3 is 14 amino acids. Here the CDR3 reads CASSPQGANYGYTF. The CDR3 DNA follows: TGTGCCAGCAGTCCACAGGGGGCGAACTATGGCTACACCTTC.

This rearrangement joins TRBV7-3 to TRBJ1-2; D unclear. The CDR3 totals 14 residues. Germline V gene data show CDR1 as SGHTA and CDR2 as FQGTGA. V was cut by 1 base and J by 3 bases, with 9 bases left in between. The CDR3 coding sequence is TGTGCCAGCAGCTTAAGCGGCGGAGACTATGGCTACACCTTC. As protein: CASSLSGGDYGYTF. The full variable domain, completed using reference TRBV7-3 and TRBJ1-2, is GAGVSQTPSNKVTEKGKYVELRCDPISGHTALYWYRQSLGQGPEFLIYFQGTGAADDSGLPNDRFFAVRPEGSVSTLKIQRTERGDSAVYLCASSLSGGDYGYTFGSGTRLTVV.

This clone was observed a handful of times. This sequence joins TRBV28 and TRBJ1-2, with D uncertain. Germline loops: CDR1 MDHEN, CDR2 SYDVKM. There are 14 residues in the CDR3. With 3 bases removed from V and 1 base from J, the gap between germline ends came to 9 bases. In DNA, the CDR3 is TGTGCCAGCAGTTTGGGCAGCCTTAACTATGGCTACACCTTC. Amino acid sequence: CASSLGSLNYGYTF.

CDR3 DNA: TGTGCCAGCAGCTTGGGGGGGGGAAACTCTGGGGCCAACGTCCTGACTTTC. This codes for CASSLGGGNSGANVLTF. This chain connects TRBV5-4 to TRBJ2-6, with TRBD2 matching 7 bases. The CDR3 runs 17 residues. The V gene's germline CDR1 is SGHNT and CDR2 YYREEE (reference sequence). Trimming at V came to 0 bases and at J to 0 bases, leaving 3 bases not matched to a gene.

The rearrangement links TRBV6-1 to TRBJ2-2; possible D gene TRBD2, 5 bases. V lost 2 bases, J lost 7 bases, and 11 bases lay in between. The CDR3 covers 14 residues. Germline loops: CDR1 MNHNS, CDR2 SASEGT. The CDR3 nucleotides are TGTGCCAGCAGTGAATCGCGACGGGACGGGGAGCTGTTTTTT. Its translation: CASSESRRDGELFF.

There are a few counts of this clone. The chain recombines TRBV29-1 with TRBJ1-1; 10 bases match TRBD1. With V trimmed by 7 bases and J by 1 base, 6 bases remained unmatched. Per the germline V gene, CDR1 is SQVTM and CDR2 is ANQGSEA. The CDR3 is 14 amino acids. DNA for the CDR3: TGCAGCGCCAAACGACAGGGGGCGAACACTGAAGCTTTCTTT. Protein: CSAKRQGANTEAFF.

This clone has only a few counts. Other DNA sequences in this specimen translate into the identical CDR3. The chain has TRBV30 and TRBJ2-1; 14 bases are shared with TRBD2. This CDR3 comprises 15 residues. CDR1 GTSNPN and CDR2 SVGIG come from the germline V gene (reference sequence). V trimming: 4 bases; J trimming: 5 bases; junction bases outside the gene matches: 4. As DNA, the CDR3 is TGTGCCTGGACCGGGGGACTAGCGGGAGACAATGAGCAGTTCTTC. It specifies CAWTGGLAGDNEQFF.

This clone was counted between two and nine times. This sequence joins TRBV6-6 and TRBJ2-7, with TRBD1 identical over 10 bases. The germline V gene has CDR1 MNHNY and CDR2 SVGAGI (reference sequence). Germline trimming cut 7 bases from V and 1 base from J; bases unmatched to any gene: 4. The CDR3 length is 14 residues. The chain's CDR3 is CASTEGQGSYEQYF. CDR3 bases: TGTGCCAGCACGGAGGGACAGGGGTCCTACGAGCAGTACTTC.

This chain uses TRBV4-1 with TRBJ1-3; a possible D gene is TRBD1 (6 bases). V was trimmed by 5 bases and J by 2 bases, leaving 13 bases between them. Germline V lookup: CDR1 MGHRA, CDR2 YSYEKL. CDR3 length: 15 amino acids. The CDR3 nucleotides read TGCGCCAGCAGCTCAAAGGGGACAACTGGAAACACCATATATTTT. This translates into CASSSKGTTGNTIYF.

This clone was counted between two and nine times. The V and J genes are TRBV9 and TRBJ2-1; tentatively, D is TRBD1 (6 bases). The CDR3 has 15 amino acids. Per the germline V gene, CDR1 is SGDLS and CDR2 is YYNGEE. V lost 4 bases, J lost 0 bases, and 11 bases lay in between. CDR3: CASSRTDSSYNEQFF. The CDR3 region has the DNA TGTGCCAGCAGCAGGACGGACAGCTCCTACAATGAGCAGTTCTTC.

The chain links TRBV9 to TRBJ1-3; D remains ambiguous. The length of the CDR3 is 15 residues. Germline V gene lookup returns CDR1 SGDLS and CDR2 YYNGEE. V lost 0 bases and J 2 bases, leaving 9 bases between the germline ends. CDR3 loop: CASSVARGPGNTIYF. Written as DNA, the CDR3 is TGTGCCAGCAGCGTAGCTCGAGGCCCTGGAAACACCATATATTTT. Together with reference TRBV9 and TRBJ1-3, the CDR3 gives the full variable domain: DSGVTQTPKHLITATGQRVTLRCSPRSGDLSVYWYQQSLDQGLQFLIQYYNGEERAKGNILERFSAQQFPDLHSELNLSSLELGDSALYFCASSVARGPGNTIYFGEGSWLTVV.

For the CDR3, the DNA is TGTGCCAGCAGTGAGTCAAACAGGCCCTTGAACACCGGGGAGCTGTTTTTT. It is translated as CASSESNRPLNTGELFF. The chain combines TRBV25-1 with TRBJ2-2; D perhaps matches TRBD1 (5 bases). V was pared by 3 bases and J by 1 base, with 15 bases between. Germline lookup yields CDR1 MGHDK and CDR2 SYGVNS. The CDR3 loop spans 17 amino acids.

This chain uses TRBV6-1 with TRBJ2-6, with 7 bases lining up with TRBD2. The V gene's germline CDR1 is MNHNS and CDR2 SASEGT. This CDR3 spans 16 amino acids. The V segment lost 4 bases and the J segment 2 bases; nucleotides outside the gene matches: 5. As DNA, the CDR3 is TGTGCCAGCAGTGGCGGACGGGGGGCTGGGGCCAACGTCCTGACTTTC. Translated, it gives CASSGGRGAGANVLTF.

The chain carries TRBV7-8 and TRBJ2-7; the match to TRBD1 covers 9 bases. This CDR3 spans 17 amino acids. Germline lookup yields CDR1 SGHVS and CDR2 FQNEAQ. The V gene end was trimmed by 2 bases and the J gene end by 3 bases; junction bases not matched to a gene: 11. The CDR3 spells CASSLLSPGTGIYEQYF. CDR3 coding DNA: TGTGCCAGCAGCTTACTATCTCCTGGGACAGGGATCTACGAGCAGTACTTC.

A few counts support this clone. This chain connects TRBV19 to TRBJ1-4, with TRBD1 identical over 8 bases. V shed 5 bases and J 8 bases; nucleotides not matched to a gene: 7. Germline V gene data show CDR1 as LNHDA and CDR2 as SQIVND (reference sequence). The CDR3 has 14 amino acids. The DNA of the CDR3 is TGTGCCAGTAGTGACACAGGGGGGGAAGAAAAACTGTTTTTT. It translates to CASSDTGGEEKLFF.

The rearrangement links TRBV7-3 to TRBJ2-1; possible D gene TRBD1, 5 bases. Per the germline V gene, CDR1 is SGHTA and CDR2 is FQGTGA. The CDR3 has 13 residues. V lost 2 bases and J lost 6, with 8 bases in between. CDR3 bases: TGTGCCAGCAGCTTAGTAGGGGCCAATGAGCAGTTCTTC. Amino acids: CASSLVGANEQFF.

V gene TRBV6-1 combines with J gene TRBJ2-7, with a tentative D call TRBD2 (6 bases). The length of the CDR3 is 14 residues. Germline V gives CDR1 MNHNS, CDR2 SASEGT. Trimming took off 7 bases at V and 2 bases at J, with 15 bases between the two ends. The CDR3 loop is CASTGVTGTYEQYF. CDR3 DNA sequence: TGTGCCAGCACGGGGGTGACGGGGACCTACGAGCAGTACTTC.

The gene calls are TRBV2 and TRBJ2-7; a possible D gene is TRBD1 (6 bases). V lost 6 bases, J lost 4 bases, and 13 bases lay in between. This CDR3 is 13 amino acids long. Looked up from germline, CDR1 is SNHLY and CDR2 is FYNNEI. CDR3 in DNA: TGTGCCAGCAGGGACAGCCTCCCTTACGAGCAGTACTTC. It translates to CASRDSLPYEQYF.

This clone was counted a few times. This chain connects TRBV7-2 to TRBJ2-1; a possible D gene is TRBD1 (5 bases). Germline V gene data show CDR1 as SGHTA and CDR2 as FQGNSA. The CDR3 is made up of 14 amino acids. V lost 2 bases and J 9 bases, leaving 14 bases between the germline ends. CDR3 amino acids: CASSLQAERGEQFF. The CDR3 region has the DNA TGTGCCAGCAGCTTACAAGCAGAAAGGGGTGAGCAGTTCTTC. Full variable domain (outside the CDR3, taken from reference TRBV7-2 and TRBJ2-1): GAGVSQSPSNKVTEKGKDVELRCDPISGHTALYWYRQSLGQGLEFLIYFQGNSAPDKSGLPSDRFSAERTGGSVSTLTIQRTQQEDSAVYLCASSLQAERGEQFFGPGTRLTVL.

The chain carries TRBV28 and TRBJ1-5, with unresolved D. CDR3 length equals 13 residues. Trimming shortened V by 7 bases and J by 4 bases, and 11 bases separated the two germline ends. Germline values: CDR1 MDHEN, CDR2 SYDVKM. The CDR3 region is CASTRDLNQPQHF. DNA for the CDR3: TGTGCCAGCACGAGAGACTTAAATCAGCCCCAGCATTTT. Supplemented by reference TRBV28 and TRBJ1-5, the full variable domain reads DVKVTQSSRYLVKRTGEKVFLECVQDMDHENMFWYRQDPGLGLRLIYFSYDVKMKEKGDIPEGYSVSREKKERFSLILESASTNQTSMYLCASTRDLNQPQHFGDGTRLSIL.

The chain couples TRBV5-1 to TRBJ1-5; 7 nucleotides agree with TRBD1. The CDR3 sequence is 15 residues long. V shed 1 base and J 0 bases; nucleotides not matched to a gene: 1. In germline, CDR1 is SGHRS, CDR2 YFSETQ. CDR3 nucleotide sequence: TGCGCCAGCAGCTTGACAGGGGATAGCAATCAGCCCCAGCATTTT. It specifies CASSLTGDSNQPQHF.

Concerning this clone itself: The sample has other DNA sequences that encode this CDR3 too. This chain links TRBV19 with TRBJ2-1; 12 bases agree with TRBD2. Germline V gene lookup returns CDR1 LNHDA and CDR2 SQIVND (reference sequence). V gave up 6 bases and J gave up 4 bases; unmatched junction bases: 1. CDR3 length: 14 residues. CDR3 sequence (DNA): TGTGCCAGTAGGACTAGCGGGGGTTACAATGAGCAGTTCTTC. It specifies CASRTSGGYNEQFF.

About this clone: The junction differs from germline at one of its ends, possibly a read error. Within the sample, other DNA sequences also encode this same CDR3. The chain joins TRBV4-2 to TRBJ1-3, with D possibly matching TRBD1 (5 bases). Germline CDR1 and CDR2: LGHNA and YNFKEQ. This CDR3 region has 15 residues. CDR3 bases: TGTGCCAGCAGCCAAGCTCTAGGGGTTGGAAATACCATATATTTT. Translated: CASSQALGVGNTIYF.

This clone was seen repeatedly, ten times or more. The rearrangement joins TRBV5-1 to TRBJ1-4; 7 bases line up with TRBD1. The CDR3 is 14 amino acids. The J segment lost 2 bases and the V segment lost 3 bases, leaving 1 base of the junction unmatched. Looked up from germline, CDR1 is SGHRS and CDR2 is YFSETQ. The DNA for the CDR3 is TGCGCCAGCAGCTCGGACAGGACTAATGAAAAACTGTTTTTT. Translation gives CASSSDRTNEKLFF.